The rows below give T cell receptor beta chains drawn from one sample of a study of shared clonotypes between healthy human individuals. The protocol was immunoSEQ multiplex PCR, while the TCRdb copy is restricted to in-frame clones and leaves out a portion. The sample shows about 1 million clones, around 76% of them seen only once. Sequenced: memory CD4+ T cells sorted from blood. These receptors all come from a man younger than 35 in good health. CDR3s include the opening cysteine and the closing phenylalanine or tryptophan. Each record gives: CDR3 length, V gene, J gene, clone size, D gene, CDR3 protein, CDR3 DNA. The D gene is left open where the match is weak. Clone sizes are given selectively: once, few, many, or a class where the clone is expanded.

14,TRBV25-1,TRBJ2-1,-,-,CASRSGGVYNEQFF,TGTGCCAGCAGGAGTGGAGGGGTATACAATGAGCAGTTCTTC
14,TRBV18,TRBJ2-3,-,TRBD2,CASSLSGGGDTQYF,TGTGCCAGCTCACTTAGCGGGGGTGGAGATACGCAGTATTTT
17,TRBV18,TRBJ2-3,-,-,CASSPSPRPLSTDTQYF,TGTGCCAGCTCACCTTCACCCCGTCCCCTCAGCACAGATACGCAGTATTTT
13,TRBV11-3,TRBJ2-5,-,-,CASSLQPTETQYF,TGTGCCAGCAGCTTACAACCTACGGAGACCCAGTACTTC
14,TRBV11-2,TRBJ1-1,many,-,CASSLDMVNTEAFF,TGTGCCAGCAGCTTAGATATGGTGAACACTGAAGCTTTCTTT
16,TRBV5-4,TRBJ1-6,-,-,CASSLGGALLNSPLHF,TGTGCCAGCAGCTTGGGCGGGGCGCTTCTTAATTCACCCCTCCACTTT
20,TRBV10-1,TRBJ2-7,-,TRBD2,CASSETRGGPTSGRSYEQYF,TGCGCCAGCAGTGAGACCAGGGGAGGGCCAACTAGCGGGAGAAGTTACGAGCAGTACTTC
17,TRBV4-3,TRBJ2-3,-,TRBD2,CASSQEKREGLTDTQYF,TGCGCCAGCAGCCAAGAGAAGCGGGAGGGCCTTACAGATACGCAGTATTTT
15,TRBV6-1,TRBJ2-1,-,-,CASSEIGLRHNEQFF,TGTGCCAGCAGTGAAATTGGGCTACGACACAATGAGCAGTTCTTC
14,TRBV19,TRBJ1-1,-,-,CASSTGTWGTEAFF,TGTGCCAGTAGTACGGGGACATGGGGCACTGAAGCTTTCTTT
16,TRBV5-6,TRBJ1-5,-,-,CASSLSGRYSNQPQHF,TGTGCCAGCAGCCTCTCGGGCAGATATAGCAATCAGCCCCAGCATTTT
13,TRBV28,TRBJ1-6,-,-,CATPGDAGSPLHF,TGTGCCACTCCGGGGGATGCGGGTTCACCCCTCCACTTT
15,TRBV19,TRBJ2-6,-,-,CASSMLSSGANVLTF,TGTGCCAGTAGTATGCTGAGCTCTGGGGCCAACGTCCTGACTTTC
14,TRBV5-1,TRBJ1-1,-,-,CASSNGQPNTEAFF,TGCGCCAGCAGCAATGGACAGCCGAACACTGAAGCTTTCTTT
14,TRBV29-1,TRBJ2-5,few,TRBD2,CSVTLGGSGETQYF,TGCAGCGTGACCCTGGGCGGGAGTGGAGAGACCCAGTACTTC
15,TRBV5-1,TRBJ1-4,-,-,CASSLGDIKIEKLFF,TGCGCCAGCAGCTTGGGGGACATTAAGATCGAAAAACTGTTTTTT
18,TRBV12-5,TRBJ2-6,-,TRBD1,CASGLYRTGDPGANVLTF,TGTGCTAGTGGTTTGTATAGGACAGGGGATCCGGGGGCCAACGTCCTGACTTTC
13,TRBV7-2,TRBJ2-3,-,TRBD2,CASSLASGGTANF,TGTGCCAGCAGCTTAGCTAGCGGGGGAACCGCGAATTTT
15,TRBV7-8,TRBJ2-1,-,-,CASSLEGSSYNEQFF,TGTGCCAGCAGCTTAGAGGGGAGCTCCTACAATGAGCAGTTCTTC
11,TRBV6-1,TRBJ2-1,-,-,CASSEVSRLFF,TGTGCCAGCAGTGAAGTTAGCCGGCTCTTCTTC
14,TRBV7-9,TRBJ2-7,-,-,CASTKGRQSPEQYF,TGTGCCAGCACCAAAGGGAGACAGTCGCCCGAGCAGTACTTC
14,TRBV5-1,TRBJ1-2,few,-,CASEAQPGNYGYTF,TGCGCCAGCGAGGCCCAACCCGGTAACTATGGCTACACCTTC
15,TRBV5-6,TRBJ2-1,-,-,CASSGGHHSYNEQFF,TGTGCCAGCAGCGGAGGACACCACTCCTACAATGAGCAGTTCTTC
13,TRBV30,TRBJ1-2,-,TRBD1,CAWSITGEYGYTF,TGTGCCTGGAGTATAACAGGGGAGTATGGCTACACCTTC
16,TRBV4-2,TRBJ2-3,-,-,CASSQVGGGSTDTQYF,TGTGCCAGCAGCCAAGTAGGGGGGGGTAGCACAGATACGCAGTATTTT
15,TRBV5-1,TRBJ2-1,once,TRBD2,CASSLTSGGHNEQFF,TGCGCCAGCAGCTTAACTAGCGGGGGGCACAATGAGCAGTTCTTC
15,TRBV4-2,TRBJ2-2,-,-,CASRVAGTNTGELFF,TGTGCCAGCAGAGTTGCGGGGACTAACACCGGGGAGCTGTTTTTT
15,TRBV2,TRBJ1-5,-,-,CASNLWGPGEQPQHF,TGTGCCAGCAACCTTTGGGGCCCCGGAGAGCAGCCCCAGCATTTT
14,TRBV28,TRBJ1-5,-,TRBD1,CATLSPQGRQPQHF,TGTGCCACCCTTTCCCCACAGGGGCGTCAGCCCCAGCATTTT
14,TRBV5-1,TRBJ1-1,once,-,CASSFRAANTEAFF,TGCGCCAGCAGCTTCCGGGCAGCGAACACTGAAGCTTTCTTT
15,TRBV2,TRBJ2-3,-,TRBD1,CASTRDRASTDTQYF,TGTGCCAGCACCCGGGACAGAGCAAGCACAGATACGCAGTATTTT
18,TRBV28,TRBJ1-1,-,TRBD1,CASRRLGTGGLLDTEAFF,TGTGCCAGCAGGCGTCTAGGGACAGGGGGCCTTTTGGACACTGAAGCTTTCTTT
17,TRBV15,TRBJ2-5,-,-,CATSSTLLWGRAETQYF,TGTGCCACCAGCAGCACGCTCCTTTGGGGCAGGGCTGAGACCCAGTACTTC
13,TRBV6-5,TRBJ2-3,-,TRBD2,CAIKSGGTDTQYF,TGTGCCATCAAGAGCGGGGGAACAGATACGCAGTATTTT
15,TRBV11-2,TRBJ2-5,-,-,CASSLGGVSQETQYF,TGTGCCAGCAGCTTAGGTGGAGTGTCCCAAGAGACCCAGTACTTC
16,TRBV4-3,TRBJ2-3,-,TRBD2,CASSQGSGVSTDTQYF,TGCGCCAGCAGCCAGGGAAGCGGGGTTAGCACAGATACGCAGTATTTT
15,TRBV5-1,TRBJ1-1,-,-,CASSLGPPMNTEAFF,TGCGCCAGCAGCTTGGGACCTCCTATGAACACTGAAGCTTTCTTT
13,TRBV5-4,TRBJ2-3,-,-,CASSVVSTDTQYF,TGTGCCAGCAGCGTCGTCAGCACAGATACGCAGTATTTT
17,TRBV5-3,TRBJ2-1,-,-,CARSRRGGPHSYNEQFF,TGTGCCAGAAGCAGAAGGGGGGGCCCCCACTCCTACAATGAGCAGTTCTTC
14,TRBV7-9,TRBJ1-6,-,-,CASSASQRSSPLHF,TGTGCCAGCAGCGCCTCACAGCGTTCCTCACCCCTCCACTTT
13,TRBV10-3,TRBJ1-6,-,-,CAIRTEDNSPLHF,TGTGCCATCCGGACAGAAGATAATTCACCCCTCCACTTT
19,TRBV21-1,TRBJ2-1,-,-,CASSKSEGSGGKGGYEQFF,TGTGCCAGCAGCAAATCGGAGGGTAGCGGAGGGAAGGGAGGTTATGAGCAGTTCTTC
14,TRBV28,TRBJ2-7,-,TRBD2,CASSPSSGEYEQYF,TGTGCCAGCAGTCCCTCTAGCGGGGAATACGAGCAGTACTTC
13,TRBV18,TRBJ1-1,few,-,CASSSAQNTEAFF,TGTGCCAGCTCATCCGCACAGAACACTGAAGCTTTCTTT
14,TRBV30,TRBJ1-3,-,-,CAVEGNSAGNTIYF,TGTGCCGTTGAGGGCAATTCGGCTGGAAACACCATATATTTT
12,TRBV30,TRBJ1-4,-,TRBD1,CAWTGGNEKLFF,TGTGCCTGGACAGGGGGTAATGAAAAACTGTTTTTT
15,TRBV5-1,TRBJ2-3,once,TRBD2,CASSLAAAGADTQYF,TGCGCCAGCAGCTTGGCCGCCGCGGGAGCGGATACGCAGTATTTT
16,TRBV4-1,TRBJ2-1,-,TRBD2,CASKSNPAGGHNEQFF,TGCGCCAGCAAAAGTAACCCAGCGGGAGGGCACAATGAGCAGTTCTTC
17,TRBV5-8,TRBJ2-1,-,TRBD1,CASSLKQGAVSYNEQFF,TGTGCCAGCAGCTTGAAGCAGGGGGCCGTCTCCTACAATGAGCAGTTCTTC
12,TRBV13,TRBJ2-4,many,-,CASSGGTDIQYF,TGTGCCAGCAGTGGGGGTACGGACATTCAGTACTTC
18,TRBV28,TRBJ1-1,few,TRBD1,CASSSLFGQVGGTAEAFF,TGTGCCAGCAGTTCCCTCTTCGGACAGGTGGGAGGCACTGCTGAAGCTTTCTTT
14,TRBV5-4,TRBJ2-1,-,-,CASSLQVGRDEQFF,TGTGCCAGCAGCTTGCAGGTAGGGCGGGATGAGCAGTTCTTC
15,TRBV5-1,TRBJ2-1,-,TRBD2,CASSFASGSVDEQFF,TGCGCCAGCAGCTTCGCTAGCGGGAGCGTCGATGAGCAGTTCTTC
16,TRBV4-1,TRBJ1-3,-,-,CASSQGSQSSGNTIYF,TGCGCCAGCAGCCAAGGAAGCCAGAGCTCTGGAAACACCATATATTTT
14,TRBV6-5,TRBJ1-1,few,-,CASSQANQNTEAFF,TGTGCCAGCAGTCAGGCAAACCAGAACACTGAAGCTTTCTTT
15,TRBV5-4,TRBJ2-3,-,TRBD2,CASSLMFGGSLRQYF,TGTGCCAGCAGCTTGATGTTTGGCGGGAGTCTTCGGCAGTATTTT
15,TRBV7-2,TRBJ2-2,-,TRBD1,CASSLSVAGGRELFF,TGTGCCAGCAGCTTATCGGTGGCAGGGGGCCGGGAGCTGTTTTTT
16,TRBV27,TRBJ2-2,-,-,CASSDHRVSSTGELFF,TGTGCCAGCAGTGACCACAGGGTGTCGAGCACCGGGGAGCTGTTTTTT
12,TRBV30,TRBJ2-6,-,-,CAWRVSANVLTF,TGTGCCTGGAGAGTCTCAGCCAACGTCCTGACTTTC